One and the same sample provided the 9 T cell receptor beta chains below, sequenced in a study of shared clonotypes between healthy human individuals. TCRdb's copy holds only in-frame clones and misses some; the assay was immunoSEQ multiplex PCR. The table has about 1 million clones, roughly 75% seen once. The material sequenced was memory CD4+ T cells sorted from blood. Subset indicated: CD45RA-negative fraction. These receptors originate from a young man in good health.

The chain combines TRBV10-3 with TRBJ1-1; D might be TRBD1 (5 bases). Trimming removed 8 bases at V and 1 base at J, with 23 bases between. Germline lookup yields CDR1 ENHRY and CDR2 SYGVKD. There are 17 residues in the CDR3. The DNA for the CDR3 is TGTGCCATCTCAGGGCGACTGGGTAGCCAGCAGAACACTGAAGCTTTCTTT. This gives the protein CAISGRLGSQQNTEAFF.

The chain uses TRBV10-3 and TRBJ2-5, with 8 bases lining up with TRBD1. CDR3 length equals 14 residues. Germline V gene data show CDR1 as ENHRY and CDR2 as SYGVKD. Trimming at V came to 6 bases and at J to 4 bases, leaving 7 bases not matched to a gene. For the CDR3, the DNA is TGTGCCATCAGATTCGGACAGGGAGGAGAGACCCAGTACTTC. Its protein product is CAIRFGQGGETQYF.

The chain recombines TRBV28 with TRBJ2-1; no firm D call. V shed 5 bases and J shed 4 bases, with 9 bases lying between them. Germline V gene data show CDR1 as MDHEN and CDR2 as SYDVKM. The length of the CDR3 is 13 residues. CDR3 amino acids: CASSLSQYNEQFF. The CDR3 DNA reads TGTGCCAGCAGTCTATCCCAATACAATGAGCAGTTCTTC.

The gene calls are TRBV5-6 and TRBJ1-2; 10 bases line up with TRBD1. Germline lookup yields CDR1 SGHDT and CDR2 YYEEEE. The CDR3 consists of 15 residues. V lost 3 bases, J lost 2 bases, and 4 bases stayed unmatched. CDR3 sequence reads: CASSWGQGTNYGYTF. The DNA for the CDR3 is TGTGCCAGCAGCTGGGGACAGGGGACGAACTATGGCTACACCTTC.

The rearrangement uses TRBV9 and TRBJ1-1; D is unclear. V dropped 4 bases and J dropped 0 bases, with 7 bases sitting between them. The CDR3 length is 13 residues. Germline V lookup: CDR1 SGDLS, CDR2 YYNGEE. The CDR3: CASSPGMNTEAFF. In DNA, the CDR3 is TGTGCCAGCAGCCCCGGCATGAACACTGAAGCTTTCTTT.

The chain recombines TRBV7-2 with TRBJ1-1; D not resolved. Germline V CDR1 and CDR2: SGHTA, FQGNSA. Trimming cost V 5 bases and J 5 bases, with 6 bases left between them. The CDR3 runs 11 residues. The chain's CDR3 is CASSPRTEAFF. CDR3 nucleotide sequence: TGTGCCAGCAGCCCCCGGACTGAAGCTTTCTTT.

The chain couples TRBV19 to TRBJ1-1, with TRBD1 as a possible D gene (5 bases). There are 11 residues in the CDR3. V was pared by 8 bases and J by 3 bases, with 7 bases between. Germline V gene sequence: CDR1 LNHDA, CDR2 SQIVND (reference sequence). The CDR3 loop reads CASDSYTEAFF. In DNA form, the CDR3 reads TGTGCCAGTGACAGCTACACTGAAGCTTTCTTT. Filled out from reference TRBV19 and TRBJ1-1, the complete variable domain reads DGGITQSPKYLFRKEGQNVTLSCEQNLNHDAMYWYRQDPGQGLRLIYYSQIVNDFQKGDIAEGYSVSREKKESFPLTVTSAQKNPTAFYLCASDSYTEAFFGQGTRLTVV.

The chain combines TRBV7-9 with TRBJ1-5, with a possible D match to TRBD1 (5 bases). The CDR3 loop spans 14 amino acids. The V gene's germline CDR1 is SEHNR and CDR2 FQNEAQ (reference sequence). Trimming cost V 6 bases and J 2 bases, with 11 bases left between them. The CDR3 reads CASSGGRGNQPQHF. In DNA form, the CDR3 reads TGTGCCAGCAGTGGGGGACGGGGCAATCAGCCCCAGCATTTT.

V gene TRBV7-9 combines with J gene TRBJ2-2, with D perhaps being TRBD1 or TRBD2 (6 bases each). Trimming removed 1 base at V and 2 bases at J, with 8 bases between. CDR1 and CDR2 from the germline V gene are SEHNR and FQNEAQ (reference sequence). The CDR3 covers 15 residues. DNA of the CDR3: TGTGCCAGCAGCTTAGACGGGGGCAACACCGGGGAGCTGTTTTTT. It translates to CASSLDGGNTGELFF.